This TCR beta chain was profiled in a study of immune evolution from preneoplasia to lung adenocarcinoma. Patients had resection in Japan or China between about 2013 and 2017. Histologic diagnosis was independently verified by two lung pathologists. General observations from the study: From normal lung to invasive adenocarcinoma, top clone frequencies appeared to decrease.

TCRdb's table, derived via immunoSEQ multiplex PCR, lists solely in-frame clones and lacks some. The sample has some 4,900 clones, 78% seen once. Details on this clone: What it binds is not known.

This CDR3 is 15 amino acids long. V shed 0 bases and J shed 1 base, with 4 bases lying between them. The V gene's germline CDR1 is MNHNS and CDR2 SASEGT. This chain links TRBV6-1 with TRBJ2-6; D gene unclear. The sequenced material came from FFPE normal lung tissue adjacent to the tumor. The source is a person aged 50 to 70 with lung adenocarcinoma. The CDR3 coding sequence is TGTGCCAGCAGTGAAGCGAGGTCTGGGGCCAACGTCCTGACTTTC. This codes for CASSEARSGANVLTF.